Reported below is one T cell receptor (beta chain). Its antigen has not been determined. Nothing much larger sits one base from this clone, and base qualities are not available. The CDR3 sequence holds 15 residues, the cysteine and phenylalanine included. The kept DNA is CDR3 alone, 45 bases in frame from the first base. Trimming removed 0 bases from V and 2 bases from J, leaving 10 bases between the germline ends. CDR1 LGHNA and CDR2 YSLEER are derived from the germline V gene. The data derive from a study of blood T cells in healthy people across ages (dated by TCRdb to 2013 to 2016). For the wider study: In model experiments, template switching captured roughly one uniquely barcoded TCR beta cDNA molecule for every two T cells. Donors of different ages were randomly distributed across sequencing lanes to avoid experimental bias. Two additional independent replicas of 1 million unique cDNA reads from the same blood draw were analyzed for two donors (one aged 18 to 30 and one aged 80 or older). The study measured age-related changes in TCR beta repertoire diversity using deep sequencing normalized with unique cDNA molecular identifiers. Donors were grouped into four age groups: young (average about 15 years), middle-aged (39), aged (about 60) and long-lived (about 90). The study at large found these results: Estimates of total diversity based on one million sequenced T cells were regarded as lower bounds and as underestimates. Donor CMV infection status was unknown, potentially confounding age-related changes in expanded clonotypes. There was a strong correlation between observed TCR beta diversity and the percentage of naive T cells measured by flow cytometry. Because profiling used bulk unsorted PBMCs, naive and antigen-experienced compartments could not be compared conclusively. Compared with the aged group, more naive CD4+ T cells, fewer expanded clones and increased TCR diversity were shown by the long-lived group, suggesting age selection. As age increased, observed TCR beta diversity per million T cells dropped in a roughly linear way, and a significant reduction was already evident by age around 41.

Library preparation employed 5' RACE. A second PCR of roughly 7 to 11 cycles was performed with a sample-barcoded 5' primer and a J-beta primer mix. A unique molecular identifier was introduced onto each TCR beta cDNA molecule by a template-switch 5' adaptor carrying 12 random nucleotides. Each sample yielded at least 3 million CDR3-containing paired-end reads. The Mint cDNA synthesis kit, primed by a TRBC-specific oligonucleotide, was used to synthesize first-strand cDNA from all RNA. Following uracil-DNA glycosylase treatment, a first 18-cycle PCR with universal primers M1SS and BC2_uni_R was performed on all cDNA. Turning to the authors' computational methods: For normalization, 1 million high-quality reads, each with a distinct molecular identifier, were randomly selected from each sample. Instead of being binned into consensus sequences, reads that shared molecular identifiers were thrown out. MiTCR, run with a Q25 quality threshold and the strictest error-elimination algorithm, handled CDR3 identification, clonotype clustering and error correction. Lower-bound total TCR beta diversity was estimated with a nonparametric unseen species model using Euler transformation. The public sequencing data were trimmed at Q25 with fastp and processed into clonotypes with MiXCR by TCRdb, which kept only in-frame beta chains. Every CDR3 protein is listed once, alongside the most common genes and DNA of its rows. These V and J calls are TCRdb output, not the study's own analysis. This sample is represented by around 1,900,000 distinct CDR3 sequences; approximately 39% of them were singletons. The top ten constitute roughly 23% of the sample.

Systemically healthy Caucasian individuals from Russia, 35 to 50 in total and aged about 6 to 95 years, were included as donors. Each donor gave about 9.7 milliliters of peripheral blood, drawn into EDTA-treated Vacutainer tubes. Ficoll-Paque density-gradient centrifugation was used to isolate PBMCs, with at least 6 million obtained per sample. Trizol reagent was used to extract total RNA from PBMCs, with at least 6 micrograms per sample. The percentages of naive CD45RAhigh/CD27high T cells were determined by flow cytometry on a PBMC aliquot from every donor. The chain joins TRBV4-3 to TRBJ1-2, with the D gene not clear enough to name. Sample: blood. The source of this sequence is a human donor in good health. The DNA is as follows: TGCGCCAGCAGCCAAGATATATTACCAAACTATGGCTACACCTTC. Its translation is CASSQDILPNYGYTF.